These 5 T cell receptor beta chains originate from one sample sequenced in a study of PD-1 blockade in mismatch repair-deficient tumors. The method was immunoSEQ multiplex PCR; TCRdb's version includes in-frame clones alone and lacks a portion of them. The data contain roughly 110,000 clones, about 74% of them singletons. The sequenced sample was peripheral blood, obtained roughly 13 months after starting pembrolizumab. Receptors originate from an adult with mismatch repair-deficient cancer.

This chain joins TRBV7-2 and TRBJ2-4, with D perhaps matching TRBD2 (6 bases). The ends were cut back, 2 bases at V and 4 bases at J, with 18 bases in the middle. Germline V lookup: CDR1 SGHTA, CDR2 FQGNSA. CDR3 length: 17 residues. This CDR3 is CASSLPRRGEGKNIQYF. CDR3 nucleotides: TGTGCCAGCAGCTTACCAAGGAGGGGAGAGGGGAAAAACATTCAGTACTTC. The whole variable domain, filled in from reference TRBV7-2 and TRBJ2-4, reads GAGVSQSPSNKVTEKGKDVELRCDPISGHTALYWYRQSLGQGLEFLIYFQGNSAPDKSGLPSDRFSAERTGGSVSTLTIQRTQQEDSAVYLCASSLPRRGEGKNIQYFGAGTRLSVL.

The CDR3 coding sequence is TGTGCCGGATCCGACAGGGGAAATAAGTACGAGCAGTACTTC. It codes for CAGSDRGNKYEQYF. The genes are TRBV28 and TRBJ2-7; 8 nucleotides line up with TRBD1. V shed 11 bases and J 4 bases; nucleotides not matched to a gene: 13. The length of the CDR3 is 14 residues. CDR1 is MDHEN and CDR2 is SYDVKM in the germline V gene.

In its sample, this clone was seen a few times. The chain combines TRBV6-6 with TRBJ2-7; D assignment may be TRBD1 or TRBD2 (5 bases each). The CDR3 has 13 residues. Per germline, CDR1 MNHNY and CDR2 SVGAGI (reference sequence). Trimming removed 0 bases at V and 9 bases at J, with 12 bases between. The DNA for the CDR3 is TGTGCCAGCAGTTACTCTATCGGGGCTGGGCAGTACTTC. This translates into CASSYSIGAGQYF.

The CDR3 sequence: CASRRSSYNEQFF. The CDR3 nucleotides are TGTGCCAGCCGACGGTCCTCCTACAATGAGCAGTTCTTC. This chain connects TRBV13 to TRBJ2-1; D is uncertain. Germline CDR1 is PRHDT and CDR2 is FYEKMQ (reference sequence). V was shortened by 8 bases and J by 0 bases, with 8 bases between the two germline ends. The CDR3 has 13 residues.

The chain carries TRBV6-4 and TRBJ2-1, with 12 positions matching TRBD1. J lost 12 bases, V lost 2 bases, and 5 bases had no gene match. Germline V gene data show CDR1 as MRHNA and CDR2 as SNTAGT. The CDR3 is 14 residues long. DNA of the CDR3: TGTGCCAGCAGTGACGAGGGACAGGGGGCTAGGCAGTTCTTC. This sequence encodes CASSDEGQGARQFF.